This T cell receptor beta chain derives from a study of blood T cell repertoires in COVID-19. Measured with immunoSEQ multiplex PCR; TCRdb has only the in-frame clones, and not every one. Among 340,000 or so clones listed, over 75% were seen once. The source material was peripheral blood. This sequence originates from a man over 45 with active or convalescent COVID-19.

The CDR3 loop is CASSRLTDTGELFF. The CDR3 nucleotides are TGTGCCAGTAGTAGGCTGACAGACACCGGGGAGCTGTTTTTT. The genes are TRBV28 and TRBJ2-2, with D possibly being TRBD1 (5 bases). The CDR3 is made up of 14 amino acids. Looked up from germline, CDR1 is MDHEN and CDR2 is SYDVKM. Trimming shortened V by 9 bases and J by 3 bases, and 14 bases separated the two germline ends.